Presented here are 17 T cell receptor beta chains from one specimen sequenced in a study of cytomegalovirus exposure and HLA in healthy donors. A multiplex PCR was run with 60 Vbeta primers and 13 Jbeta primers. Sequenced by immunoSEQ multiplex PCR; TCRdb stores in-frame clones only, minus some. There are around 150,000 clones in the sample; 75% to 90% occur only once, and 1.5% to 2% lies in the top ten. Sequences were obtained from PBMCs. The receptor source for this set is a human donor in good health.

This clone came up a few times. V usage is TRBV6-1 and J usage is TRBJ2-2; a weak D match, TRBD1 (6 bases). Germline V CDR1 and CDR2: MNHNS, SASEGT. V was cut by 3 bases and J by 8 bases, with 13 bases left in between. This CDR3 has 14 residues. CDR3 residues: CASSEWGRGGELFF. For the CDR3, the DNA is TGTGCCAGCAGTGAGTGGGGGCGCGGAGGGGAGCTGTTTTTT.

CDR3 sequence reads: CASSIGLAGGLADTQYF. CDR3 nucleotides: TGCGCCAGCAGCATAGGACTAGCGGGGGGGCTCGCAGATACGCAGTATTTT. This rearrangement joins TRBV5-1 to TRBJ2-3; 15 bases line up with TRBD2. J was trimmed by 4 bases and V by 4 bases; bases with no gene match: 7. The CDR3 covers 17 residues. Germline V gives CDR1 SGHRS, CDR2 YFSETQ.

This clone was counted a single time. CDR3: CASSQDLGDTEAFF. CDR3 DNA sequence: TGCGCCAGCAGCCAAGATTTAGGGGACACTGAAGCTTTCTTT. This chain joins TRBV4-3 and TRBJ1-1; a possible D gene is TRBD1 (5 bases). The germline gives CDR1 LGHNA, CDR2 YSLEER. The CDR3 contains 14 residues. The germline V and J ends were trimmed by 0 bases and 3 bases, with 8 bases remaining between them.

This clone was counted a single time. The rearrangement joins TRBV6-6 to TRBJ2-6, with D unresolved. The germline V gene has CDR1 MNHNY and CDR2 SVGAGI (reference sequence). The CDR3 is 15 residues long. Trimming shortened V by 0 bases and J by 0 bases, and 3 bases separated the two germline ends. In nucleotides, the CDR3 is TGTGCCAGCAGTTACTCCCGCTCTGGGGCCAACGTCCTGACTTTC. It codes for CASSYSRSGANVLTF.

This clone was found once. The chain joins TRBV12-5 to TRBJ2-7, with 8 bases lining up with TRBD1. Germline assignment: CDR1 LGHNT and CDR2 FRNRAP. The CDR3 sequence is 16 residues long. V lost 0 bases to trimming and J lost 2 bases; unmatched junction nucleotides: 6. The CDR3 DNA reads TGTGCTAGTGGTTTGGTTATGGGACAGGAAACCTACGAGCAGTACTTC. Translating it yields CASGLVMGQETYEQYF.

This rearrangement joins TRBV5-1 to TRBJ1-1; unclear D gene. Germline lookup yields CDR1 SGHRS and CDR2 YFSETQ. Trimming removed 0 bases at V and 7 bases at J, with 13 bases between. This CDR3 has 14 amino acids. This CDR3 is CASSLVAARDEAFF. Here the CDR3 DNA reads TGCGCCAGCAGCTTGGTGGCAGCTAGAGATGAAGCTTTCTTT.

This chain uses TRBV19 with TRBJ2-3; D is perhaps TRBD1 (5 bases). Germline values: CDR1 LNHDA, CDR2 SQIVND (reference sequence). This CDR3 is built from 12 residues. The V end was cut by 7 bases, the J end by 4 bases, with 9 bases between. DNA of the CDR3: TGTGCCAGTAAAGGGGATGCAGATACGCAGTATTTT. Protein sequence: CASKGDADTQYF.

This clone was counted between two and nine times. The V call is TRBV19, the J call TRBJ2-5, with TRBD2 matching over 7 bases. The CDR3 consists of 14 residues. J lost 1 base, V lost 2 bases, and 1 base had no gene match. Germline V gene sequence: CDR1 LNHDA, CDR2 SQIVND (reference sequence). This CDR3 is CASSITSAQETQYF. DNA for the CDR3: TGTGCCAGTAGTATAACTAGCGCCCAAGAGACCCAGTACTTC.

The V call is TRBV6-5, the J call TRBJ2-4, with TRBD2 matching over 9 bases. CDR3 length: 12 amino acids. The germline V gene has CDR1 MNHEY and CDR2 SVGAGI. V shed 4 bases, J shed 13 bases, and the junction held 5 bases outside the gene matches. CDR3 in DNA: TGTGCCAGCAGTTCGGCTAGCGGGGCCCAGTACTTC. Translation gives CASSSASGAQYF.

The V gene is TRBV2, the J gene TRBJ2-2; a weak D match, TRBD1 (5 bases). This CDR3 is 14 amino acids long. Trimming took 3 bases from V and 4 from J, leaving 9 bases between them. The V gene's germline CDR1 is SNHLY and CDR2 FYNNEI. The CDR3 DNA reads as TGTGCCAGCAGTGATACAGGTTTCACCGGGGAGCTGTTTTTT. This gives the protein CASSDTGFTGELFF.

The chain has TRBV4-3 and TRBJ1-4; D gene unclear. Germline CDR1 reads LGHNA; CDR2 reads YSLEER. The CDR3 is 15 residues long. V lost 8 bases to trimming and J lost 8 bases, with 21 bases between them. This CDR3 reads CASAIPGEKWEKLFF. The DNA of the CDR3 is TGCGCCAGCGCAATACCCGGGGAGAAATGGGAAAAACTGTTTTTT.

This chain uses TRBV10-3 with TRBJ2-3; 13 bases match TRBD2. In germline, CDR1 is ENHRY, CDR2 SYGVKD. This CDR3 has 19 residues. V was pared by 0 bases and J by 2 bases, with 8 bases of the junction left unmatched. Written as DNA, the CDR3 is TGTGCCATCAGTGAGTCGAAACTAGCGGGGGGGTATCTCACAGATACGCAGTATTTT. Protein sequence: CAISESKLAGGYLTDTQYF.

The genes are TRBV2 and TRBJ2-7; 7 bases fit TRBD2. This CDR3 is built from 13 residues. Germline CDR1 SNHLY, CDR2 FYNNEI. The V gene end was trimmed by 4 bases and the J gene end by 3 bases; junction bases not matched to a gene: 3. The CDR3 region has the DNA TGTGCCAGCAGTGGATGGGGGGGCTACGAGCAGTACTTC. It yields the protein CASSGWGGYEQYF.

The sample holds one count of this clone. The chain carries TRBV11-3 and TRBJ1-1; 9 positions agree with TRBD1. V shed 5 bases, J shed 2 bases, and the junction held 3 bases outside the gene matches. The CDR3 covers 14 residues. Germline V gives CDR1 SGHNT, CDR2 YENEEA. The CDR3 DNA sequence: TGTGCCAGCAGCGTGGACAGGGGCAACACTGAAGCTTTCTTT. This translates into CASSVDRGNTEAFF. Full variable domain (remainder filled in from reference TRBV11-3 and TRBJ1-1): EAGVVQSPRYKIIEKKQPVAFWCNPISGHNTLYWYLQNLGQGPELLIRYENEEAVDDSQLPKDRFSAERLKGVDSTLKIQPAELGDSAVYLCASSVDRGNTEAFFGQGTRLTVV.

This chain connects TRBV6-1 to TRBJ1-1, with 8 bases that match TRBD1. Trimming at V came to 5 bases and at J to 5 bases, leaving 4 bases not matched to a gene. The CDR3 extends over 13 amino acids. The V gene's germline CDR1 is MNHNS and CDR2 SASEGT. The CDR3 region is CASSSTGGTEAFF. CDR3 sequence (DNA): TGTGCCAGCAGTTCTACAGGGGGAACTGAAGCTTTCTTT.

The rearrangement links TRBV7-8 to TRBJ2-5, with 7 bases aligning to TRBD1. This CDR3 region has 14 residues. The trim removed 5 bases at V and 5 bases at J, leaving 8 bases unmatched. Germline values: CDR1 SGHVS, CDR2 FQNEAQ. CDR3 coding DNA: TGTGCCAGCAGCCCTAGGACAGGCGGGGAGACCCAGTACTTC. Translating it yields CASSPRTGGETQYF.

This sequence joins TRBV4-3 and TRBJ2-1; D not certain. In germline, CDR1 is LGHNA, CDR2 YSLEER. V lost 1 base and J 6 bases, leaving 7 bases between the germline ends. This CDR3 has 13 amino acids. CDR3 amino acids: CASSQGSGNEQFF. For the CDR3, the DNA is TGCGCCAGCAGCCAAGGCTCGGGCAATGAGCAGTTCTTC.